One and the same sample provided the 10 T cell receptor beta chains below, sequenced in a study of cytomegalovirus exposure and HLA in healthy donors. 60 Vbeta and 13 Jbeta primers were used in PCR. Assay: immunoSEQ multiplex PCR; the TCRdb copy retains only in-frame clones and omits some. The profile shows some 150,000 clones, roughly 77% of them singletons. Sequencing was performed on PBMCs. The source of these receptors is a man aged 25 to 40 in good health and CMV-seropositive.

This chain connects TRBV12-5 to TRBJ2-5; TRBD1 is a possible D gene (6 bases). V lost 5 bases to trimming and J lost 3 bases, with 10 bases between them. CDR1 and CDR2 from the germline V gene are LGHNT and FRNRAP. This CDR3 region has 13 residues. The CDR3 spells CASGLWTEETQYF. The DNA of the CDR3 is TGTGCTAGTGGTCTCTGGACAGAAGAGACCCAGTACTTC. Together with reference TRBV12-5 and TRBJ2-5, the CDR3 gives the full variable domain: DARVTQTPRHKVTEMGQEVTMRCQPILGHNTVFWYRQTMMQGLELLAYFRNRAPLDDSGMPKDRFSAEMPDATLATLKIQPSEPRDSAVYFCASGLWTEETQYFGPGTRLLVL.

There are a few counts of this clone. This chain links TRBV7-3 with TRBJ2-1, with 12 bases that match TRBD2. There are 15 residues in the CDR3. Per the germline V gene, CDR1 is SGHTA and CDR2 is FQGTGA. V lost 2 bases, J lost 7 bases, and 3 bases stayed unmatched. CDR3 sequence reads: CASSLLAGGSNEQFF. Here the CDR3 DNA reads TGTGCCAGCAGCTTACTAGCGGGAGGGTCGAATGAGCAGTTCTTC.

The rearrangement links TRBV7-9 to TRBJ2-1; no clear D. This CDR3 is built from 13 residues. The germline V gene has CDR1 SEHNR and CDR2 FQNEAQ (reference sequence). Trimming left V 5 bases short and J 9 bases short, with 14 bases between. For the CDR3, the DNA is TGTGCCAGCAGCCCCCCTCTTTTTAGTGAGCAGTTCTTC. It codes for CASSPPLFSEQFF.

The V and J genes are TRBV9 and TRBJ2-2; TRBD2 matches at 9 bases. The CDR3 is made up of 17 amino acids. Trimming at V came to 3 bases and at J to 0 bases, leaving 6 bases not matched to a gene. Germline V gene sequence: CDR1 SGDLS, CDR2 YYNGEE. The CDR3 sequence is CASSDPVAGANTGELFF. The CDR3 nucleotides are TGTGCCAGCAGCGACCCCGTAGCGGGGGCGAACACCGGGGAGCTGTTTTTT.

This rearrangement joins TRBV4-3 to TRBJ1-1; TRBD1 is a possible D gene (5 bases). This CDR3 has 19 residues. The germline V and J ends were trimmed by 0 bases and 5 bases, with 25 bases remaining between them. Germline V gene lookup returns CDR1 LGHNA and CDR2 YSLEER. DNA of the CDR3: TGCGCCAGCAGCCAAGATCAGTGGATTTCGGACAAGGCAGAGACTGAAGCTTTCTTT. This sequence encodes CASSQDQWISDKAETEAFF.

The chain combines TRBV19 with TRBJ1-1, with TRBD1 identical over 9 bases. The CDR3 covers 14 residues. Germline V gene sequence: CDR1 LNHDA, CDR2 SQIVND (reference sequence). Trimming at V came to 4 bases and at J to 4 bases, leaving 4 bases not matched to a gene. The CDR3, as DNA: TGTGCCAGTAGTACCCGGGACAGGGTCACTGAAGCTTTCTTT. As protein: CASSTRDRVTEAFF.

The J gene is TRBJ2-1, the V gene TRBV5-4; possible D gene TRBD2, 5 bases. The CDR3 spans 16 residues. The V end was cut by 6 bases, the J end by 2 bases, with 18 bases between. Per germline, CDR1 SGHNT and CDR2 YYREEE (reference sequence). This CDR3 is CASTLYRGLAYNEQFF. CDR3 nucleotide sequence: TGTGCCAGCACCCTCTACCGAGGGCTAGCCTACAATGAGCAGTTCTTC.

The chain couples TRBV29-1 to TRBJ2-5, with 7 bases lining up with TRBD1. The CDR3 contains 14 residues. Germline trimming cut 4 bases from V and 1 base from J; bases unmatched to any gene: 6. The V gene's germline CDR1 is SQVTM and CDR2 ANQGSEA. CDR3 protein: CSVGLPGGQETQYF. The CDR3 DNA follows: TGCAGCGTTGGACTTCCAGGGGGCCAAGAGACCCAGTACTTC.

V is TRBV7-9 and J is TRBJ1-1; 7 bases agree with TRBD1. The V gene end was trimmed by 1 base and the J gene end by 1 base; junction bases not matched to a gene: 3. CDR1 is SEHNR, CDR2 FQNEAQ, per germline (reference sequence). CDR3 length equals 15 residues. The CDR3 loop reads CASSLGRGPNTEAFF. DNA for the CDR3: TGTGCCAGCAGCTTAGGTAGGGGGCCGAACACTGAAGCTTTCTTT.

This clone was counted a single time. The V gene is TRBV10-3, the J gene TRBJ1-5, with D possibly being TRBD1 (5 bases). The V gene's germline CDR1 is ENHRY and CDR2 SYGVKD. The length of the CDR3 is 16 residues. V lost 3 bases and J 2 bases, leaving 14 bases between the germline ends. CDR3 DNA sequence: TGTGCCATCAGTGACTATGGGGGGGAGGGCAATCAGCCCCAGCATTTT. This gives the protein CAISDYGGEGNQPQHF.